This T cell receptor beta chain was captured in a study of molecular identifiers for immune sequencing clone quantification. This clonotype occurred many times. Its antigen is not identified. V was trimmed by 2 bases and J by 3 bases, leaving 14 bases between them. CDR3 length: 16 residues. Germline V gives CDR1 MDHEN, CDR2 SYDVKM. Via MiXCR, TCRdb re-called the PCR reads, giving one row per CDR3 protein. The top ten hold about 7% of the sample, which has about 40,000 distinct CDR3 sequences, less than 20% seen once. Points from the study as a whole: Molecules of identical TCR sharing a barcode could underestimate highly expanded clone sizes.

The sequence derives from a human donor in good health. Some libraries in this study had Jurkat cell RNA spiked in. The chain recombines TRBV28 with TRBJ1-5, with D possibly TRBD1 on 5 matching bases. Sequencing was done on a sample of naive CD8+ T cells from blood, with Jurkat cell RNA spiked in. Subset: FACS-sorted CD8+CD4-CCR7+CD45RA+ naive T cells. CDR3 region: CASSLVDIEDNQPQHF. In DNA form, the CDR3 reads TGTGCCAGCAGTTTAGTGGACATCGAAGACAATCAGCCCCAGCATTTT.